This TCR beta chain was sequenced in a study of cytotoxic CD8 clonotypes in ibrutinib-treated CLL. Study at large: Timing of response sample collection was a median around 12 months after treatment start, with a range of 6 to 36. Study-level points and caveats: Patients showed higher baseline clonality than age-matched healthy donors, and it tracked circulating CD8+ T-cell counts.

Clones were read by immunoSEQ multiplex PCR, and TCRdb kept only the in-frame ones, dropping some. There are some 14,000 clones in the sample; approximately 48% occur only once, and approximately 36% lies in the top ten. Points on this clone: Its antigen is still unknown.

The germline V gene encodes CDR1 SSHAT and CDR2 FNYEAQ (reference sequence). This CDR3 spans 14 amino acids. Trimming removed 1 base at V and 4 bases at J, with 8 bases between. This sample comprised PBMCs, obtained at an approximately 22-month disease-progression time point, from a patient treated with ibrutinib. V gene TRBV7-7 combines with J gene TRBJ2-1; unclear D gene. The receptor comes from a human donor with chronic lymphocytic leukemia. DNA for the CDR3: TGTGCCAGCAGCTTAGGTTCCCAGTACAATGAGCAGTTCTTC. Translation gives CASSLGSQYNEQFF.